Presented here are 8 T cell receptor beta chains from one specimen sequenced in a study of blood T cells in healthy people across ages (dated by TCRdb to between 2014 and 2017). Receptor amplification or capture employed 5' RACE. The sequencer listed for this sample is Illumina HiSeq 2500. A second PCR of about 7 to 12 cycles was run with a J-beta primer mix and a sample-barcoded 5' primer. TCRdb reworked the public reads: Q25 trimming with fastp, MiXCR clone assembly, productive beta chains retained. Rows merge per CDR3 protein into single entries with the most common DNA and genes. Recorded for this sample are 850,000 to 1,300,000 distinct CDR3 sequences; roughly 45% of them occurred a single time. The ten top clones hold about 20% of the sample. Sequenced: blood. The receptors here all came from a woman aged 60-75 years in good health.

CDR3 DNA sequence: TGCGCCAGCAGCCGTGGCGAGGGTAATGAAAAACTGTTTTTT. This translates into CASSRGEGNEKLFF. The chain couples TRBV5-1 to TRBJ1-4; D gene ambiguous. The CDR3 consists of 14 residues. V gave up 4 bases and J gave up 4 bases, with 11 bases separating them. The germline CDR1 and CDR2 sequences are SGHRS and YFSETQ.

The chain joins TRBV9 to TRBJ1-1; TRBD1 aligns across 7 bases. The germline V gene encodes CDR1 SGDLS and CDR2 YYNGEE. Trimming took 3 bases from V and 9 from J; bases not matched to a gene: 8. This CDR3 comprises 13 residues. The CDR3 is CASSAAKDRKAFF. The CDR3 bases are TGTGCCAGCAGCGCCGCCAAGGACAGGAAAGCTTTCTTT.

V and J are TRBV14 and TRBJ2-7; perhaps D is TRBD1 or TRBD2 (5 bases each). The DNA end is more similar to TRBJ2-5, so the J call may be wrong. Germline CDR1 SGHDN, CDR2 FVKESK. The CDR3 contains 16 residues. The CDR3 region has the DNA TGTGCCAGCAGCCAAGAGTCTGGGGGAGCACGAAAGACCCAGTACTTC. Amino acid sequence: CASSQESGGARKTQYF.

The CDR3 DNA is TGTGCCAGCAGCAGCTCTGCGGGACTCTCCTACAATGAGCAGTTCTTC. Its protein product is CASSSSAGLSYNEQFF. V and J are TRBV7-9 and TRBJ2-1, with D maybe TRBD2 (6 bases). Trimming took off 5 bases at V and 0 bases at J, with 14 bases between the two ends. The CDR3 runs to 16 residues. The V gene's germline CDR1 is SEHNR and CDR2 FQNEAQ (reference sequence).

The genes are TRBV12-3 or TRBV12-4 and TRBJ2-4, with TRBD2 identical over 10 bases. The J call could be wrong; TRBJ2-7 is a better fit for the DNA end. The CDR3 extends over 15 amino acids. The CDR3 bases are TGTGCCAGCAGTTTTTTCCGAAGCGGGAGGGACGAGCAGTACTTC. Translated, it gives CASSFFRSGRDEQYF.

This clonotype was counted ten times or more. The chain combines TRBV29-1 with TRBJ1-2; D uncertain. Germline V lookup: CDR1 SQVTM, CDR2 ANQGSEA. The CDR3 length is 12 residues. Trimming cost V 4 bases and J 4 bases, with 10 bases left between them. CDR3 protein: CSVVGFSYGYTF. Written as DNA, the CDR3 is TGCAGCGTTGTCGGGTTCAGCTATGGCTACACCTTC.

This clonotype showed up just a few times. The J gene is TRBJ1-6, the V gene TRBV27; the D is unclear. This CDR3 is built from 13 residues. V dropped 0 bases and J dropped 9 bases, with 6 bases sitting between them. The germline V gene encodes CDR1 MNHEY and CDR2 SMNVEV (reference sequence). In DNA, the CDR3 is TGTGCCAGCAGTTTATCCGGGCGTTCACCCCTCCACTTT. This codes for CASSLSGRSPLHF.

CDR3: CASSEGGGNYNEQFF. The CDR3 DNA reads TGCGCCAGCAGTGAGGGTGGAGGAAACTACAATGAGCAGTTCTTC. The chain combines TRBV10-1 with TRBJ2-1, with D perhaps matching TRBD2 (5 bases). The CDR3 spans 15 residues. Germline loops: CDR1 WNHNN, CDR2 SYGVQD (reference sequence). The V end was cut by 2 bases, the J end by 3 bases, with 11 bases between.